These 2 T cell receptor beta chains were sequenced from one sample in a study of blood T cell repertoires in COVID-19. The repertoire was sequenced with immunoSEQ multiplex PCR; TCRdb's copy has only in-frame clones and lacks some. Of roughly 500,000 clones in the sample, approximately 83% were seen once. Source material: peripheral blood. The receptors shown here come from a human donor in a cohort sampled during active COVID-19.

The chain joins TRBV5-4 to TRBJ1-2; D remains ambiguous. CDR1 is SGHNT, CDR2 YYREEE, per germline (reference sequence). The V end was cut by 4 bases, the J end by 8 bases, with 18 bases between. CDR3 size: 14 residues. The CDR3 bases are TGTGCCAGCAGCCTACAAGGATTCCCGGGGGGCTACACCTTC. This encodes CASSLQGFPGGYTF.

This chain joins TRBV19 and TRBJ2-5; the D gene is possibly TRBD2 (5 bases). The V gene's germline CDR1 is LNHDA and CDR2 SQIVND (reference sequence). Trimming cost V 1 base and J 4 bases, with 13 bases left between them. The CDR3 has 15 amino acids. CDR3 in amino acids: CASSIGFGGGETQYF. For the CDR3, the DNA is TGTGCCAGTAGTATAGGGTTTGGCGGAGGAGAGACCCAGTACTTC.